This T cell receptor (beta chain) was captured in a study of CD8+ T cells in alopecia areata. Across the study: The drug, oral tofacitinib, was given to treated patients at 5 to 10 mg twice daily.

Points on this clone: Antigen: not known.

V was clipped by 7 bases and J by 2 bases, with 14 bases between them. Germline V gene data show CDR1 as SQVTM and CDR2 as ANQGSEA. The CDR3 length is 13 residues. Study-wide results and limits: Sequence data from scalp samples additionally include resident alphabeta T cells of normal skin. Higher clonality and more expanded CD8+ clones appeared in lesional than normal scalp.

A FACSAria was used to sort CD4+ and CD8+ T cells. These cells came from PBMCs. RNA was isolated and reverse transcribed to cDNA, the sequencing template. The repertoire was sequenced with immunoSEQ multiplex PCR; TCRdb's copy has only in-frame clones and lacks some. In the table there are approximately 89,000 clones, under 45% of which are singletons. The TCR sequence derives from a human donor with alopecia areata. This chain links TRBV29-1 with TRBJ2-5, with a possible D match to TRBD1 (5 bases). The sequenced sample was CD4+ T cells sorted from blood. The CDR3 loop is CSATATVQETQYF. The CDR3 DNA follows: TGCAGCGCGACCGCGACAGTACAAGAGACCCAGTACTTC.